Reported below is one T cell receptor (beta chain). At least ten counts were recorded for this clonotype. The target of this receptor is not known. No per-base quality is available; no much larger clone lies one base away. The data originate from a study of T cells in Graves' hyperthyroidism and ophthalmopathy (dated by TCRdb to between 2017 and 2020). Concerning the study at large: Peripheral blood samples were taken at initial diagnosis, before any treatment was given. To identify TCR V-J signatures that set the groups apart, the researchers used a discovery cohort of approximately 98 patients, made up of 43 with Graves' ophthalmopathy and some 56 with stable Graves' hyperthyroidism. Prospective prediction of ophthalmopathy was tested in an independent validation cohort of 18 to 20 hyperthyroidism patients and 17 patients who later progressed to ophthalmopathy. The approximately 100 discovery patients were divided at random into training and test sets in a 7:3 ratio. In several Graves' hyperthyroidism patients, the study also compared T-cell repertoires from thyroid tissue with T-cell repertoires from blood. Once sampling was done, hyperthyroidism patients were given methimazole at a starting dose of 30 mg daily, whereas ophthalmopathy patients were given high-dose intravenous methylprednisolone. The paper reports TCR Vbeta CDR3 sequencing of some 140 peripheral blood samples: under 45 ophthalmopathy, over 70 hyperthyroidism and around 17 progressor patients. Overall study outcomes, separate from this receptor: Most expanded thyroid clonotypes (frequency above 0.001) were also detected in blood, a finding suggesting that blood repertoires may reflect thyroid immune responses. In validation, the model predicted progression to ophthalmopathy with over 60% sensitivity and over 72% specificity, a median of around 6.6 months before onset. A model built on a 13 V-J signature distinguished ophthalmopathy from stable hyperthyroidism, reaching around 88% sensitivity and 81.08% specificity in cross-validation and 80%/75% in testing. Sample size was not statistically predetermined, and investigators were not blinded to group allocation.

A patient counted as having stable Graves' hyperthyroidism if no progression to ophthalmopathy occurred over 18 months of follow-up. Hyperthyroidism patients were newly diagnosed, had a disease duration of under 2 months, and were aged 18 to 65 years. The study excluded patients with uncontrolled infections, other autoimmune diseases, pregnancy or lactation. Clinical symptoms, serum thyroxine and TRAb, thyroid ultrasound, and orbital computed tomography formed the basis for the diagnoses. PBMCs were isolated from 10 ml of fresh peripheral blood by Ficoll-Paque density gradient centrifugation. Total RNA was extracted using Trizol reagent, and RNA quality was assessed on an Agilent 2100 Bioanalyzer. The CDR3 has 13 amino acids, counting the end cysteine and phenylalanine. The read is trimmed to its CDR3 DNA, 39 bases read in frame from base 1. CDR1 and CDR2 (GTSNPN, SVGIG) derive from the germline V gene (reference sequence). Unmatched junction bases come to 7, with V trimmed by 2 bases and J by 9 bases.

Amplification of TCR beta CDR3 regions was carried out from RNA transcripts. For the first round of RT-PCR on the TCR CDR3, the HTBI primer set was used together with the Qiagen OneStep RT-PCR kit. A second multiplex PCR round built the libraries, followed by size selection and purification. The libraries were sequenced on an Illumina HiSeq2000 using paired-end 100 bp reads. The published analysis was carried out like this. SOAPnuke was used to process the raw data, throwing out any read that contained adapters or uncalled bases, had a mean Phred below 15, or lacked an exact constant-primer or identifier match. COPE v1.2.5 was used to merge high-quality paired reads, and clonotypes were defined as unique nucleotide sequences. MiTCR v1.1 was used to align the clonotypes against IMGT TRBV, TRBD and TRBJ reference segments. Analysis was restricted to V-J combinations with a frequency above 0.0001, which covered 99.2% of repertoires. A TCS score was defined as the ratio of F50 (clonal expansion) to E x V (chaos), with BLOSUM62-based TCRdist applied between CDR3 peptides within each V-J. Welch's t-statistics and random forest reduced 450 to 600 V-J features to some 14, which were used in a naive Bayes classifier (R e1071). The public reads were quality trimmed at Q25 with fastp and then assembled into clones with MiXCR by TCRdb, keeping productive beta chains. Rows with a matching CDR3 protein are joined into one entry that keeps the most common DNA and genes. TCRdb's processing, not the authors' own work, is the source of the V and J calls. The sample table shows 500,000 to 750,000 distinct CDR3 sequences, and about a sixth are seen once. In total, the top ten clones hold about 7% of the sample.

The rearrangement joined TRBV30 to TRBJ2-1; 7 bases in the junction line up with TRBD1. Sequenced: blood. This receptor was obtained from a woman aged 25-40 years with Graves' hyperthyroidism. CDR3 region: CAWSPGTEVEQFF. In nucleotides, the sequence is TGTGCCTGGAGTCCGGGGACAGAGGTTGAGCAGTTCTTC.